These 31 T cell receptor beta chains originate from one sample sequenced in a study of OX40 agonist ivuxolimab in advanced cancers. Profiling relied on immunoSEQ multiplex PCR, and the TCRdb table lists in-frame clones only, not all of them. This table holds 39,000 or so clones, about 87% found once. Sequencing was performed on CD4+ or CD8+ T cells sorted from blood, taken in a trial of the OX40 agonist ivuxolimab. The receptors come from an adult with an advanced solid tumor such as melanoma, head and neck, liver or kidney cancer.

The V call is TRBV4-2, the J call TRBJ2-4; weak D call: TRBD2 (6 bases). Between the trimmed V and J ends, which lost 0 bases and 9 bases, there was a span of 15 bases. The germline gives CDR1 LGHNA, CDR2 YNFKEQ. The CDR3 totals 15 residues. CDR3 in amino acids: CASSQERAGIGIQYF. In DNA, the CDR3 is TGTGCCAGCAGCCAAGAACGGGCGGGAATAGGCATTCAGTACTTC.

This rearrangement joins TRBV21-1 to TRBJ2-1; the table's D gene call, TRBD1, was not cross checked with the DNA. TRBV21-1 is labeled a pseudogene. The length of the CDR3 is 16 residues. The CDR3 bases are TGTGCCAGCAGCACCTGGACAAACAATTCCTACAATGAGCAGTTCTTC. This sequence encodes CASSTWTNNSYNEQFF.

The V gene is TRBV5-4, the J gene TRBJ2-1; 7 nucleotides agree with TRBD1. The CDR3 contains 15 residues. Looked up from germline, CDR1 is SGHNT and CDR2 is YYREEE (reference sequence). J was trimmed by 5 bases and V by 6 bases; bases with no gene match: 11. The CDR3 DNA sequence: TGTGCCAGCACCTCTTGGTCCGGGACAGACAATGAGCAGTTCTTC. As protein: CASTSWSGTDNEQFF.

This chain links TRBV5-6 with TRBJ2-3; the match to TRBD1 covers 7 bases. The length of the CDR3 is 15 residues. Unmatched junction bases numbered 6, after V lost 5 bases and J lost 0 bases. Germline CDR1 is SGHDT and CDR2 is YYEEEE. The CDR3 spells CASSRGGLSTDTQYF. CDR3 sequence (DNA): TGTGCCAGCAGTCGAGGGGGCCTTAGCACAGATACGCAGTATTTT. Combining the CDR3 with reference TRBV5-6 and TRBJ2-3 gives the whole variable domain DAGVTQSPTHLIKTRGQQVTLRCSPKSGHDTVSWYQQALGQGPQFIFQYYEEEERQRGNFPDRFSGHQFPNYSSELNVNALLLGDSALYLCASSRGGLSTDTQYFGPGTRLTVL.

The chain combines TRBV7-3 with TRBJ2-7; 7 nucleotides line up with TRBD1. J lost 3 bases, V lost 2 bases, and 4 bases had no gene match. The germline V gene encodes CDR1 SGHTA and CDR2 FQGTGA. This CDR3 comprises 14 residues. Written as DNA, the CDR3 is TGTGCCAGCAGCTTAGAGCAGGGGGTCTACGAGCAGTACTTC. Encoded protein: CASSLEQGVYEQYF.

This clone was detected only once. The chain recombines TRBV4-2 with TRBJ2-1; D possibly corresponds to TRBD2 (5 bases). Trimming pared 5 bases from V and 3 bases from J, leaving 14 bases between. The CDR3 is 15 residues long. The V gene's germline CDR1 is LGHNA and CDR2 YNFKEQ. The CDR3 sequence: CASSTQLGSYNEQFF. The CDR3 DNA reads TGTGCCAGCAGCACGCAACTAGGTAGCTACAATGAGCAGTTCTTC.

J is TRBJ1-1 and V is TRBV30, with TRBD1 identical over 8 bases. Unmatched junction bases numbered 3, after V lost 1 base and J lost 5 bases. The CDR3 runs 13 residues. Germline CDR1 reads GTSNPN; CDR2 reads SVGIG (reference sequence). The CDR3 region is CAWSGTGRTEAFF. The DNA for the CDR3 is TGTGCCTGGAGTGGGACAGGGAGAACTGAAGCTTTCTTT.

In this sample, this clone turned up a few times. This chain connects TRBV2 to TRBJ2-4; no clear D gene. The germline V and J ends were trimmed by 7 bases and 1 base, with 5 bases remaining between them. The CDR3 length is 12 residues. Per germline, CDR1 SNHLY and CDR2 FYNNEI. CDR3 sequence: CASNLAKNIQYF. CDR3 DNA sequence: TGTGCCAGCAACCTGGCCAAAAACATTCAGTACTTC.

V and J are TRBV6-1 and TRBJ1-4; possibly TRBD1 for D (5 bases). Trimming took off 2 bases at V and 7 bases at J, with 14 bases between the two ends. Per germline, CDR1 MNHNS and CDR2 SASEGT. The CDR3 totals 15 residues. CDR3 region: CASSESDGQGEKLFF. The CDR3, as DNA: TGTGCCAGCAGTGAATCGGACGGCCAGGGTGAAAAACTGTTTTTT.

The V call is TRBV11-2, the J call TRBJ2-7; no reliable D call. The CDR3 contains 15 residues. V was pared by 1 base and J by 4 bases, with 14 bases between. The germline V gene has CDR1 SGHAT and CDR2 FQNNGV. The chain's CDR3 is CASSLGRITEYEQYF. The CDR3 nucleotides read TGTGCCAGCAGCTTAGGTCGGATCACCGAGTACGAGCAGTACTTC.

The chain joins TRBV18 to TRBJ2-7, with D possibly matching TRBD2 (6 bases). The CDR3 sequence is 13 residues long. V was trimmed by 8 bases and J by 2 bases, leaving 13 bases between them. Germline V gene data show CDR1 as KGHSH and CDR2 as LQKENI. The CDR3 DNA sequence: TGTGCCAGCCGATTGGAGCGGGCCTACGAGCAGTACTTC. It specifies CASRLERAYEQYF.

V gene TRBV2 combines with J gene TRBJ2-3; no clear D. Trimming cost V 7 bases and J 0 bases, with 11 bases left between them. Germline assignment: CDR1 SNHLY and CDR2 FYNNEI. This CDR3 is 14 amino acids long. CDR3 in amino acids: CASKTDSSTDTQYF. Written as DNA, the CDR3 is TGTGCCAGCAAAACCGACTCTAGCACAGATACGCAGTATTTT.

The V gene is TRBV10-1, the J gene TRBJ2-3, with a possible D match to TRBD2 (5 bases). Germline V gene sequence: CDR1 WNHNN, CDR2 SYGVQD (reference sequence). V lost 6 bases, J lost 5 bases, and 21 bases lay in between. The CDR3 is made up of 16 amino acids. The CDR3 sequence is CASSSEDIGMGDTQYF. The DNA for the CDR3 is TGCGCCAGCAGCTCAGAGGATATCGGGATGGGAGATACGCAGTATTTT.

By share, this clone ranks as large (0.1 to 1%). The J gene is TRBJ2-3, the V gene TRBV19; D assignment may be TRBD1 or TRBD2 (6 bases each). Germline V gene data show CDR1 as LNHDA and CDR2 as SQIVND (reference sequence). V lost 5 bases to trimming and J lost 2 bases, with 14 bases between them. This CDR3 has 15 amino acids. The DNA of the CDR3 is TGTGCCAGTAGTCCCACGGGGGACATCACAGATACGCAGTATTTT. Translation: CASSPTGDITDTQYF.

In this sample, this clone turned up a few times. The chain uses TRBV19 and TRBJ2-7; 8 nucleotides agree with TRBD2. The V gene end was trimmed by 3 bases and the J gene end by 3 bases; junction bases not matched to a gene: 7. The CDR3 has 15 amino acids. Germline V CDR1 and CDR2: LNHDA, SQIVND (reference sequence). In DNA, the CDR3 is TGTGCCAGTAGTATGGAAGCGGGAGCATACTACGAGCAGTACTTC. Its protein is CASSMEAGAYYEQYF.

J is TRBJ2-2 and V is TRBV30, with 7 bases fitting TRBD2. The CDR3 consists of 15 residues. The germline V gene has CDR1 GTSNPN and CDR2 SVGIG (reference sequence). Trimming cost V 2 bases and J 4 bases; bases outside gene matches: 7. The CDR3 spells CAWSRTSAGTGELFF. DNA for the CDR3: TGTGCCTGGAGTAGGACTAGTGCGGGCACCGGGGAGCTGTTTTTT.

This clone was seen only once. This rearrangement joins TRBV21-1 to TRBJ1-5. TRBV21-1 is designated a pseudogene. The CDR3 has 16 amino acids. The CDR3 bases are TGTGCCAGCAGCAAAGGGCAGTACTATAGCAATCAGCCCCAGCATTTT. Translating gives CASSKGQYYSNQPQHF.

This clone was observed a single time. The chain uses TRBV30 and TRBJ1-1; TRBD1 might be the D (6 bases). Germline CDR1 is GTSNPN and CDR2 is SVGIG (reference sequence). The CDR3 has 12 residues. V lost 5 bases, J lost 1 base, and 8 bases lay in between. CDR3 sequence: CAWGQSNTEAFF. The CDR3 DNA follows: TGTGCCTGGGGACAGTCGAACACTGAAGCTTTCTTT. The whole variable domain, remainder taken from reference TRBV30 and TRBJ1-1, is SQTIHQWPATLVQPVGSPLSLECTVEGTSNPNLYWYRQAAGRGLQLLFYSVGIGQISSEVPQNLSASRPQDRQFILSSKKLLLSDSGFYLCAWGQSNTEAFFGQGTRLTVV.

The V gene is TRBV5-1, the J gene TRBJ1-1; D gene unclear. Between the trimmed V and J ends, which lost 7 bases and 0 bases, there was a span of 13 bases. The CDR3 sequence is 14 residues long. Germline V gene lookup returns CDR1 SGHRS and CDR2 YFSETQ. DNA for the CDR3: TGCGCCAGCCGTGCCATGAGCATGAACACTGAAGCTTTCTTT. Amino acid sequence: CASRAMSMNTEAFF.

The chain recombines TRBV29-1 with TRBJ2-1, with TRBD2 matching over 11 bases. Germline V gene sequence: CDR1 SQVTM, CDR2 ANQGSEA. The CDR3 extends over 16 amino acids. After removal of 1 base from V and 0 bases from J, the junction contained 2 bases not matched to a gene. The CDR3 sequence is CSVEGGLAGSYNEQFF. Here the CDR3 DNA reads TGCAGCGTTGAAGGAGGACTAGCGGGCTCCTACAATGAGCAGTTCTTC.

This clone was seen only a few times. The CDR3 reads CASRAGTGLYEQYF. CDR3 bases: TGTGCCAGCAGAGCCGGGACAGGACTCTACGAGCAGTACTTC. This rearrangement joins TRBV28 to TRBJ2-7; 8 nucleotides agree with TRBD1. J gave up 3 bases and V 6 bases, and 7 bases lay outside the gene matches. The CDR3 spans 14 residues. CDR1 is MDHEN, CDR2 SYDVKM, per germline.

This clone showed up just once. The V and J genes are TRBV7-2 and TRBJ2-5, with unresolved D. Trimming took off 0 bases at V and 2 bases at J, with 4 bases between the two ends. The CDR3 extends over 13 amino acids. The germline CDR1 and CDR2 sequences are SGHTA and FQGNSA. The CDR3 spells CASSLAIQETQYF. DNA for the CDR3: TGTGCCAGCAGCTTAGCCATACAAGAGACCCAGTACTTC.

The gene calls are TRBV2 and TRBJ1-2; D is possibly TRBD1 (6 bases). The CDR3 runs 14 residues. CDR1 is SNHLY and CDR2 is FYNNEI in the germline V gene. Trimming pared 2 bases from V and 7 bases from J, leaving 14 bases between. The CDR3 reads CASSELLGGIGYTF. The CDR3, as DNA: TGTGCCAGCAGTGAACTTTTAGGGGGAATTGGCTACACCTTC.

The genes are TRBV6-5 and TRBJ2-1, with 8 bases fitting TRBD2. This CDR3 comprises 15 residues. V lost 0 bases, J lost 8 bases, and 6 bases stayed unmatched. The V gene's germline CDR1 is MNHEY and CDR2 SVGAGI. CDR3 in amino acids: CASSYSRGAGYEQFF. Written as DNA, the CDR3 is TGTGCCAGCAGTTACTCGCGGGGGGCTGGGTATGAGCAGTTCTTC.

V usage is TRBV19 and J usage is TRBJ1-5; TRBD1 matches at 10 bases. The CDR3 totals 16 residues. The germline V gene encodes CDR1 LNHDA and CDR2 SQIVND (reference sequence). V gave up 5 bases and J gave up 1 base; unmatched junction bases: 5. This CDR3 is CASSVGTGESNQPQHF. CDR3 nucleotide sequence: TGTGCCAGTAGTGTGGGGACAGGGGAAAGCAATCAGCCCCAGCATTTT.

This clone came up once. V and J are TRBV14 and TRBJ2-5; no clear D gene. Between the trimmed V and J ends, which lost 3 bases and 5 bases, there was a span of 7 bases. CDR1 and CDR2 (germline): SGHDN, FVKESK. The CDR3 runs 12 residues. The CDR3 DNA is TGTGCCAGCAGCCAGGTGGGGGAGACCCAGTACTTC. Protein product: CASSQVGETQYF.

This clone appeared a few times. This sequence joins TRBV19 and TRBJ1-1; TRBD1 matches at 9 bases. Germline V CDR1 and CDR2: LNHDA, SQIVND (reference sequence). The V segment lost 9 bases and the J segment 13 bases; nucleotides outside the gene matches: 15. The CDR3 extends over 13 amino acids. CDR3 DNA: TGTGCCAGCACACTGGGACAGGGCGGATTCGGTTTCTTT. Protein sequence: CASTLGQGGFGFF.

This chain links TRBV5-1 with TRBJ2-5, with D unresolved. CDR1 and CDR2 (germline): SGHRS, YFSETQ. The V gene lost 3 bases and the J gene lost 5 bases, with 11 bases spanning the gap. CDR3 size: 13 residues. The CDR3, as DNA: TGCGCCAGCAGCTCCCGACCCGGTGAGACCCAGTACTTC. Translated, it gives CASSSRPGETQYF.

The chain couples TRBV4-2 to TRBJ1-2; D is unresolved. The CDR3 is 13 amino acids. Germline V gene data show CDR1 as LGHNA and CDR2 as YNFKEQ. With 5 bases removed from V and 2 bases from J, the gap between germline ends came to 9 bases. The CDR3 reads CASSGPLNYGYTF. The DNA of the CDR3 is TGTGCCAGCAGCGGGCCTTTAAACTATGGCTACACCTTC.

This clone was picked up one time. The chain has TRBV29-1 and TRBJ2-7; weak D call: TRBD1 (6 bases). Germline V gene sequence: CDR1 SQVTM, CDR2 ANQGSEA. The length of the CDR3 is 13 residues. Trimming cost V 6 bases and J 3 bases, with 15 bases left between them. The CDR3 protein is CSVPGQRNYEQYF. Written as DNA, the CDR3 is TGCAGCGTACCGGGACAAAGGAACTACGAGCAGTACTTC.

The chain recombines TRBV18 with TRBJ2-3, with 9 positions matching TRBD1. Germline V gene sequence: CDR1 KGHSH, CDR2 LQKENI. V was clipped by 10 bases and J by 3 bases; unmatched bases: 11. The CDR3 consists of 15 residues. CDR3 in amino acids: CATGNGDRETDTQYF. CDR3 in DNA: TGTGCCACCGGAAACGGGGACAGGGAGACAGATACGCAGTATTTT.